Described below is a single T cell receptor (beta chain) sequence and its context. What it binds is unknown. The source of the sample is a study of cytomegalovirus exposure and HLA in healthy donors. Trimming removed 0 bases at V and 5 bases at J, with 13 bases between. The CDR3 loop spans 15 amino acids. Germline V gene data show CDR1 as MNHNS and CDR2 as SASEGT. The study ran its PCR with 60 Vbeta and 13 Jbeta primers. Measured with immunoSEQ multiplex PCR; TCRdb has only the in-frame clones, and not every one. The sample lists 130,000 to 150,000 clones; just under 85% were seen once. Study-level points and caveats: An analysis was carried out at a later point. It showed that HLA-associated TCR beta chains were more clonally expanded than equally common non-associated chains.

The specimen was PBMCs. This TCR was sampled from a man aged 40-55 years in good health and CMV-seropositive. The V gene is TRBV6-1, the J gene TRBJ2-5; TRBD1 is a possible D gene (6 bases). The CDR3 reads CASSEAGTTTETQYF. Written as DNA, the CDR3 is TGTGCCAGCAGTGAAGCGGGGACAACAACTGAGACCCAGTACTTC.